This TCR beta chain was identified in a study of T-cell memory formation after mild COVID-19 (dated by TCRdb to 2020 to 2023). Context from the whole study: Most TCR sequence clusters were specific to one of the two donors. The cohort was made up of two young adult volunteers, one female and one male, who were previously healthy. T-cell clones expanding and contracting after mild COVID-19 in a couple of donors were tracked by longitudinal TCRalpha and TCRbeta repertoire sequencing.

Ficoll-Paque density gradient centrifugation was used to isolate PBMCs. The investigation overall reported the following: Only a couple of mild cases were covered in the study, and larger cohorts including severe cases with pre-infection samples were considered necessary. Some responding clones were found in pre-infection memory, which suggests that pre-existing cross-reactive memory T cells took part in the SARS-CoV-2 response. Contracting CD4+ clones turned up mainly in the CM and EM memory subsets, whereas EMRA was where CD8+ clones were enriched. The second-wave clones that peaked on day 37 were not confirmed to be SARS-CoV-2 specific. From day 15 to 85, contracting clones showed balanced CD4/CD8 phenotypes, whereas a second wave of clones that expanded from day 15 to 37 leaned towards CD4+.

This clonotype was seen many times. It lacks a known antigen. No base qualities exist here, and no much larger clone lies one base off it. Sequencer: Illumina NovaSeq 6000. TCRalpha and TCRbeta cDNA libraries were constructed by 5'RACE with constant-segment primers, with sample barcodes and unique molecular identifiers being introduced. Trizol reagent was used to extract RNA from every sample. The libraries were amplified in two PCR steps, and the second step added a second sample barcode and Illumina TruSeq adapters. Sequencing of libraries was performed on an Illumina NovaSeq with 2 x 150 bp paired-end reads. The authors' analysis ran thus. With migec v1.2.7, reads were demultiplexed and then collapsed into UMI-guided consensus sequences. With mixcr v2.1.11, UMI consensuses were aligned to TRA and TRB V and J templates and assembled into clonotypes. Expanded or contracted clonotypes were those called significant by both edgeR and NoisET, with noise models trained on biological replicates. For edgeR calls, the cutoffs were a false discovery rate-adjusted p below 0.01 and a log2 fold-change threshold of 1. As an exploratory analysis of dynamics, PCA with hierarchical clustering was applied to max-normalized trajectories of the 1000 most abundant clonotypes. The CD4 or CD8 phenotype of responding clones was assigned using the separately sequenced CD4+ and CD8+ repertoires. Using fastp at Q25 and MiXCR, TCRdb reprocessed the public reads and kept productive beta chains. Entries are consolidated by CDR3 protein sequence, retaining the most common genes and DNA. It is TCRdb's table, rather than the study itself, that gives the V and J calls and clone size. The sample yields about 16,000 distinct CDR3 sequences; around 25% were counted once. The ten most abundant clones make up around 60% of the sample.

The junction shows trimming of 4 bases on V and 8 bases on J, and the gene matches do not reach 6 bases of it. The CDR3 starts with the cysteine, ends with the phenylalanine, and has 14 residues. Kept here is only the CDR3 DNA, which spans 42 bases and is read in frame from base 1. From the germline V gene, CDR1 is SGHVS and CDR2 is FQNEAQ. The sample was PBMCs or a T cell subset sorted from them (not recorded which). The receptor chain draws on TRBV7-8 and TRBJ1-4, with TRBD1 matching 8 junction bases. This sequence originates from a man between 18 and 29 years old who had mild COVID-19 (a few samples of this study predate the infection). The sample titles of this study are shuffled in the database, so cell type and time point are left out; the donor was told from shared clones. The CDR3 in this case is CASSSTGALEKLFF. The base sequence is TGTGCCAGCAGCTCGACAGGGGCACTAGAAAAACTGTTTTTT.